A single sample is the source of the 4 T cell receptor beta chains below, sequenced in a study of blood T cell repertoires in COVID-19. Profiled with immunoSEQ multiplex PCR; TCRdb holds only in-frame clones, not every one. Altogether 250,000 to 300,000 clones are present, 89% being singletons, with the ten largest covering around 10%. The sequenced material came from peripheral blood. These receptors were collected from a woman aged 30 to 39 with COVID-19, enrolled during active disease.

This clone has only a few counts. V and J are TRBV11-2 and TRBJ1-2, with TRBD1 matching 8 bases. The CDR3 runs to 15 residues. Germline-derived CDR1 and CDR2 are SGHAT and FQNNGV. With V trimmed by 3 bases and J by 8 bases, 11 bases remained unmatched. The CDR3 sequence: CASSFQPGGGYGYTF. CDR3 DNA sequence: TGTGCCAGCAGCTTTCAGCCAGGGGGCGGGTACGGCTACACCTTC. The variable domain in full, completed from reference TRBV11-2 and TRBJ1-2, reads EAGVAQSPRYKIIEKRQSVAFWCNPISGHATLYWYQQILGQGPKLLIQFQNNGVVDDSQLPKDRFSAERLKGVDSTLKIQPAKLEDSAVYLCASSFQPGGGYGYTFGSGTRLTVV.

As concerns this clone: The sample holds other DNA sequences that translate to the same CDR3. The chain recombines TRBV6-5 with TRBJ2-7, with 7 nucleotides matching TRBD1. Germline CDR1 is MNHEY and CDR2 is SVGAGI. This CDR3 is built from 13 residues. V lost 3 bases and J lost 3; bases outside the gene matches: 2. The DNA of the CDR3 is TGTGCCAGCAGTTATAACAGGGGCTACGAGCAGTACTTC. It encodes CASSYNRGYEQYF.

The gene calls are TRBV6-1 and TRBJ1-2; D possibly corresponds to TRBD1 (5 bases). The V gene lost 3 bases and the J gene lost 4 bases, with 21 bases spanning the gap. Germline V gene sequence: CDR1 MNHNS, CDR2 SASEGT. The CDR3 spans 17 residues. Here the CDR3 DNA reads TGTGCCAGCAGTGAGAGGAAACAGGCCCTCATCGGCTATGGCTACACCTTC. It yields the protein CASSERKQALIGYGYTF.

The rearrangement uses TRBV7-2 and TRBJ1-6; 8 positions match TRBD1. Germline V lookup: CDR1 SGHTA, CDR2 FQGNSA. The CDR3 has 15 residues. Trimming took 1 base from V and 10 from J; bases not matched to a gene: 6. CDR3: CASSLVQGGRSPLHF. The CDR3 DNA sequence: TGTGCCAGCAGCTTAGTACAGGGGGGCAGATCACCCCTCCACTTT.